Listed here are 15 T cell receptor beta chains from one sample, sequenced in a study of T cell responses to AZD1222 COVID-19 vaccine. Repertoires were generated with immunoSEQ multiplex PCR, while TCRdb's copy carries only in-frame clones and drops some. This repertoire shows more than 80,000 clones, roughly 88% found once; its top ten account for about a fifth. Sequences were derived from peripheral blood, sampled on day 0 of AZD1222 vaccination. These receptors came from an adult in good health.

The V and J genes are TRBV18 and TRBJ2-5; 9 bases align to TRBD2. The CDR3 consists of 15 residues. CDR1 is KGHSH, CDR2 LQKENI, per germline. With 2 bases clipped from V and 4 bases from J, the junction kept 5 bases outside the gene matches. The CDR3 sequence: CASSPAGGPSETQYF. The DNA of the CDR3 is TGTGCCAGCTCACCAGCGGGGGGGCCATCAGAGACCCAGTACTTC.

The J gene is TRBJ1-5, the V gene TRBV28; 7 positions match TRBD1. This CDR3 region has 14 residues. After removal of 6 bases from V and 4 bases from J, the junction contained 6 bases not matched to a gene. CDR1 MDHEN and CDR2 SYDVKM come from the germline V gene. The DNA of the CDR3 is TGTGCCAGCAGACCCGGGACAGAAAATCAGCCCCAGCATTTT. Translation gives CASRPGTENQPQHF.

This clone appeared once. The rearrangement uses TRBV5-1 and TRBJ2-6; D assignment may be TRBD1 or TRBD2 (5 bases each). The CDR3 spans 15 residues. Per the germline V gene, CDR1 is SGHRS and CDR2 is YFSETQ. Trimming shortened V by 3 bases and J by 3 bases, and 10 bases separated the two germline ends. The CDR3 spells CASSSRGDGANVLTF. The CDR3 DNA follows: TGCGCCAGCAGCTCCCGGGGCGATGGGGCCAACGTCCTGACTTTC.

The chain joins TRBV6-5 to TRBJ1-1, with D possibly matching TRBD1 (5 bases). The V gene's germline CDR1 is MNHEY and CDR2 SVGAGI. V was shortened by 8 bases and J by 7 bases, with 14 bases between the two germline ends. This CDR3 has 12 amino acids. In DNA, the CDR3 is TGTGCCAGCCTCAAAATCCAGGGTGAAGCTTTCTTT. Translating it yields CASLKIQGEAFF.

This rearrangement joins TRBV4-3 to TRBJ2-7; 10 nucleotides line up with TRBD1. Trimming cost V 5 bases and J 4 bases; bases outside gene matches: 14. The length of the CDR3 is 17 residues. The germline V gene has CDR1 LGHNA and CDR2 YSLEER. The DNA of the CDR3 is TGCGCCAGCAGCAGCCAAGTGGGGGACAGGGGCTCATACGAGCAGTACTTC. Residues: CASSSQVGDRGSYEQYF.

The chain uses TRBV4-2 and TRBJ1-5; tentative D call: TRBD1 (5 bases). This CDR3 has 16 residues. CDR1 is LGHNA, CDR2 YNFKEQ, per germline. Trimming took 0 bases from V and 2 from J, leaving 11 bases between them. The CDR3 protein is CASSQDLIGGNQPQHF. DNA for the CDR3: TGTGCCAGCAGCCAAGATCTAATAGGGGGCAATCAGCCCCAGCATTTT.

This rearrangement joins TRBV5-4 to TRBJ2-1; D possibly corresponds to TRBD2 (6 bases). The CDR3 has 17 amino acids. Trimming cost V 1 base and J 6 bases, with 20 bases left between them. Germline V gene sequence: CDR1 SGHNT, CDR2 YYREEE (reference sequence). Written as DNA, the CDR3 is TGTGCCAGCAGCTTGAGTACGGGGGTCTTTGGGTCCAATGAGCAGTTCTTC. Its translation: CASSLSTGVFGSNEQFF.

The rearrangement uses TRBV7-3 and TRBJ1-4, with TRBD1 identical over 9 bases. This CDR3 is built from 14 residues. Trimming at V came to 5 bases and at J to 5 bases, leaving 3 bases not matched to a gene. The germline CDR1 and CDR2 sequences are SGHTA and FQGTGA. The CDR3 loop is CASSPGTGNEKLFF. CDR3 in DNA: TGTGCCAGCAGCCCCGGGACAGGGAATGAAAAACTGTTTTTT.

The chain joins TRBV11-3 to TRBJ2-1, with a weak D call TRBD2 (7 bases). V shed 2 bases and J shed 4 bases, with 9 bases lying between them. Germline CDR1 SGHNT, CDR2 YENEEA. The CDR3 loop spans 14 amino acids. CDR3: CASSLKGGYNEQFF. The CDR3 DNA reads TGTGCCAGCAGCTTAAAGGGGGGGTACAATGAGCAGTTCTTC.

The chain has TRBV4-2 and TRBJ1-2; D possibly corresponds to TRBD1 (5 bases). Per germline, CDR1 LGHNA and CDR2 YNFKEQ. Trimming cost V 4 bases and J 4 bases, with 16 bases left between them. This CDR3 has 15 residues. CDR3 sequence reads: CASSRDLKSSYGYTF. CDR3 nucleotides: TGTGCCAGCAGCCGGGACCTAAAGAGCTCCTATGGCTACACCTTC.

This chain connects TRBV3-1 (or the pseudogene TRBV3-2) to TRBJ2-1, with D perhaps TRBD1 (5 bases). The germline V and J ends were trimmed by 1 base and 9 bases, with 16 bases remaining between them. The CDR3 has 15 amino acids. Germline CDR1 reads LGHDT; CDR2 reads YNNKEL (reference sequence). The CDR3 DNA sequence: TGTGCCAGCAGCCAAGGCGCAGGGTCCCCCATTGAGCAGTTCTTC. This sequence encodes CASSQGAGSPIEQFF.

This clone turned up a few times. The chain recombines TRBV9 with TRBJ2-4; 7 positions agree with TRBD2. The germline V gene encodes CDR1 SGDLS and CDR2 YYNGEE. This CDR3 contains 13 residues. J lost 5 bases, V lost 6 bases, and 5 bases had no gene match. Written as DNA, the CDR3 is TGTGCCAGCAACCCGGGGGGTCAAAACATTCAGTACTTC. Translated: CASNPGGQNIQYF.

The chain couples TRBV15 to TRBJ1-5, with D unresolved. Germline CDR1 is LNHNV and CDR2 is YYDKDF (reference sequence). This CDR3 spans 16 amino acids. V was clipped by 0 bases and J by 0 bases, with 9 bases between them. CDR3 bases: TGTGCCACCAGCAGAGAACGGTACAGTAGCAATCAGCCCCAGCATTTT. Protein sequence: CATSRERYSSNQPQHF. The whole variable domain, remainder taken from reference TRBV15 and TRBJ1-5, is DAMVIQNPRYQVTQFGKPVTLSCSQTLNHNVMYWYQQKSSQAPKLLFHYYDKDFNNEADTPDNFQSRRPNTSFCFLDIRSPGLGDTAMYLCATSRERYSSNQPQHFGDGTRLSIL.

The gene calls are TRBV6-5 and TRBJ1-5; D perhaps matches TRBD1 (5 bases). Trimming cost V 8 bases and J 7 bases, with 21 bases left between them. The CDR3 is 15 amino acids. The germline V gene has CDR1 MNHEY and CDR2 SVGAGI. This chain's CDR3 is CASPFEFQGRQPQHF. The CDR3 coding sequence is TGTGCCAGCCCATTCGAGTTCCAGGGTAGACAGCCCCAGCATTTT.

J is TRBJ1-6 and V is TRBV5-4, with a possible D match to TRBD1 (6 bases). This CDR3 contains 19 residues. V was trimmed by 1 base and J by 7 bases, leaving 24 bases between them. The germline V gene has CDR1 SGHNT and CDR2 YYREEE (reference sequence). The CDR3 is CASSLMIQSAAGENSPLHF. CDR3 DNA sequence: TGTGCCAGCAGCTTGATGATTCAGTCCGCGGCAGGGGAAAATTCACCCCTCCACTTT. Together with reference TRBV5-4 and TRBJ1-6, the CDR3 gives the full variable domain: ETGVTQSPTHLIKTRGQQVTLRCSSQSGHNTVSWYQQALGQGPQFIFQYYREEENGRGNFPPRFSGLQFPNYSSELNVNALELDDSALYLCASSLMIQSAAGENSPLHFGNGTRLTVT.